Each of the 7 T cell receptor beta chains below was sequenced from the same sample in a study of T cell changes during pregnancy in multiple sclerosis. The protocol was immunoSEQ multiplex PCR, while the TCRdb copy is restricted to in-frame clones and leaves out a portion. The table has 100,000 or so clones, about 94% seen once. This sample comprised peripheral blood, obtained before pregnancy. The receptors derive from a female donor with multiple sclerosis, enrolled in a pregnancy study.

V usage is TRBV5-6 and J usage is TRBJ1-2; TRBD1 agrees at 7 bases. Germline-derived CDR1 and CDR2 are SGHDT and YYEEEE. This CDR3 has 15 amino acids. V gave up 3 bases and J gave up 7 bases; unmatched junction bases: 12. CDR3 loop: CASSWWGPTGVGYTF. The CDR3 DNA reads TGTGCCAGCAGCTGGTGGGGTCCTACAGGGGTTGGCTACACCTTC.

This clone occurred once. V gene TRBV6-1 combines with J gene TRBJ1-4, with TRBD1 matching over 11 bases. Germline CDR1 and CDR2: MNHNS and SASEGT. V lost 10 bases, J lost 8 bases, and 12 bases stayed unmatched. This CDR3 comprises 15 residues. The DNA of the CDR3 is TGTGCCACCGCCCCTGGGACAGGGGGTTGGGAAAAACTGTTTTTT. Translating gives CATAPGTGGWEKLFF.

This chain links TRBV5-1 with TRBJ1-3, with TRBD1 matching 9 bases. Looked up from germline, CDR1 is SGHRS and CDR2 is YFSETQ. J lost 4 bases, V lost 1 base, and 3 bases had no gene match. This CDR3 region has 15 residues. As DNA, the CDR3 is TGCGCCAGCAGCTTGTCGGGGACAGGGGGAAACACCATATATTTT. Translated, it gives CASSLSGTGGNTIYF. The full variable domain, completed using reference TRBV5-1 and TRBJ1-3, is KAGVTQTPRYLIKTRGQQVTLSCSPISGHRSVSWYQQTPGQGLQFLFEYFSETQRNKGNFPGRFSGRQFSNSRSEMNVSTLELGDSALYLCASSLSGTGGNTIYFGEGSWLTVV.

V gene TRBV5-5 combines with J gene TRBJ2-2, with D hard to call. V was trimmed by 5 bases and J by 5 bases, leaving 19 bases between them. The CDR3 length is 16 residues. Germline V CDR1 and CDR2: SGHKS, YYEKEE (reference sequence). DNA of the CDR3: TGTGCCAGCAGTTCCGATTTTAGAGCGTGGACCGGGGAGCTGTTTTTT. Protein sequence: CASSSDFRAWTGELFF.

The genes are TRBV6-5 and TRBJ2-7; 10 bases are a match to TRBD2. CDR3 size: 15 residues. The ends lost 6 bases at V and 4 bases at J; junction bases unmatched: 9. Germline CDR1 reads MNHEY; CDR2 reads SVGAGI. CDR3 nucleotide sequence: TGTGCCAGCAGGTCTAGCGGGAGCTCGGCGTACGAGCAGTACTTC. It is translated as CASRSSGSSAYEQYF.

V usage is TRBV6-6 and J usage is TRBJ2-1, with D possibly matching TRBD1 (6 bases). Trimming left V 6 bases short and J 8 bases short, with 11 bases between. This CDR3 contains 12 residues. In germline, CDR1 is MNHNY, CDR2 SVGAGI (reference sequence). DNA of the CDR3: TGTGCCAGCAGAGACAGGTTGGATGAGCAGTTCTTC. Protein sequence: CASRDRLDEQFF.

This clone was detected a few times. V is TRBV15 and J is TRBJ2-7, with D possibly being TRBD2 (6 bases). The germline V gene has CDR1 LNHNV and CDR2 YYDKDF (reference sequence). This CDR3 has 14 amino acids. Trimming shortened V by 5 bases and J by 9 bases, and 20 bases separated the two germline ends. The CDR3 sequence is CATSPEGGGYGQYF. As DNA, the CDR3 is TGTGCCACCAGCCCAGAGGGAGGCGGGTATGGGCAGTACTTC.